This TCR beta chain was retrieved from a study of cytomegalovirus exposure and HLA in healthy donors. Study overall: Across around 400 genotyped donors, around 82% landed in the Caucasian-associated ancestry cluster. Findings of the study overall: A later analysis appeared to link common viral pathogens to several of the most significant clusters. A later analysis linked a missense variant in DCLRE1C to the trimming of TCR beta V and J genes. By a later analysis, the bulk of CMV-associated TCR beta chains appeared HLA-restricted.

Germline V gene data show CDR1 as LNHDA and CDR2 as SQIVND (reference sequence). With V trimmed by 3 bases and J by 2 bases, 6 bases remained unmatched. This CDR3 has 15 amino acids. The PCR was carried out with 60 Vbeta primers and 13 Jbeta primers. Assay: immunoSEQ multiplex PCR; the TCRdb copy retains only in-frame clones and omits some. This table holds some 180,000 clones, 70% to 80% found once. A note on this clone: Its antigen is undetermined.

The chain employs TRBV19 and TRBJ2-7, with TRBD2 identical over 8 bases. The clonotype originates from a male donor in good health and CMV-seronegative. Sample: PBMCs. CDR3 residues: CASSMRAGETYEQYF. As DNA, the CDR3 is TGTGCCAGTAGTATGAGAGCGGGAGAAACCTACGAGCAGTACTTC.